A selection of T cell receptor beta chains follows, all from one sample in a study of cytomegalovirus exposure and HLA in healthy donors. Assay: immunoSEQ multiplex PCR; the TCRdb copy retains only in-frame clones and omits some. Of 100,000 to 150,000 clones detected, approximately 83% appear once; the ten largest clones hold 1.2%. The sequenced sample consisted of PBMCs. Receptor source: a girl aged 2-9 years in good health and CMV-seronegative. Each CDR3 is given without its conserved first and last residue.

V gene,J gene,CDR3 length,CDR3 protein
TRBV4-2,TRBJ2-7,13,ASSQATSGAYEQY
TRBV7-2,TRBJ2-5,14,ASSPLAGGYQETQY
TRBV6-5,TRBJ2-7,10,ASRTASYEQY
TRBV18,TRBJ1-1,11,ASSQQGNTEAF
TRBV27,TRBJ2-3,14,ASRKMTSGGTDTQY
TRBV7-3,TRBJ2-2,12,ASSPIGGTGELF
TRBV30,TRBJ2-3,10,AWSLARDTQY
TRBV18,TRBJ2-4,11,ASSSGPKNIQY
TRBV29-1,TRBJ1-1,13,SVGRWQALNTEAF
TRBV18,TRBJ1-2,12,ASSATGFNYGYT
TRBV19,TRBJ2-5,11,ASSYQALETQY
TRBV5-1,TRBJ2-5,16,ASSLGRIGQGAAETQY
TRBV9,TRBJ2-1,13,ASSVSRDRGNEQF
TRBV29-1,TRBJ2-3,10,SHSVSTDTQY
TRBV7-6,TRBJ2-7,12,ASSLAGGASEQY
TRBV27,TRBJ1-2,12,ASSSRGAYYGYT
TRBV6-1,TRBJ2-1,12,ASSASGRGNEQF
TRBV4-1,TRBJ2-7,13,ASSQFRDKSYEQY
TRBV27,TRBJ2-1,12,ASSLIDGGYEQF
TRBV2,TRBJ2-7,15,ASSPPSSSGSTHEQY
TRBV9,TRBJ2-5,14,ASSVGTTGFQETQY
TRBV6-5,TRBJ1-2,13,ASSTRQDTNYGYT
TRBV28,TRBJ1-3,12,ASSLQRGRNTIY
TRBV30,TRBJ2-5,9,AWRTQETQY
TRBV27,TRBJ2-1,13,ASYPGGRALNEQF
TRBV13,TRBJ1-2,11,ASSRGQPYGYT
TRBV14,TRBJ2-7,14,ASSQMRISGGYEQY
TRBV20-1,TRBJ1-1,9,SKDRGPEAF
TRBV4-2,TRBJ1-4,15,ASSQIGTALPHEKLF
TRBV27,TRBJ1-5,13,ASRPSGRENQPQH
TRBV15,TRBJ2-2,15,ATSREVGTSGGPKLF
TRBV18,TRBJ2-2,19,ASSLRKSGSGLAGRTGELF
TRBV4-2,TRBJ1-4,12,ASSQERSPRELF
TRBV7-8,TRBJ2-1,14,ASSYPPAGLYNEQF
TRBV28,TRBJ2-7,14,ASSLRIGQPTYEQY
TRBV5-5,TRBJ2-7,13,ASSLSGQGGYEQY
TRBV18,TRBJ2-1,13,ASSPGLAGRDEQF
TRBV18,TRBJ1-1,11,ASSPGQNSEAF
TRBV5-1,TRBJ2-7,13,ASSLGLAGFYEQY
TRBV19,TRBJ2-1,12,ASSPGTSGDEQF
TRBV5-4,TRBJ1-4,12,ASSLDGRGEKLF
TRBV25-1,TRBJ2-1,15,ASSEPLAGGQEKEQF
TRBV28,TRBJ2-3,16,ASSSYRLAGGVTDTQY
TRBV2,.,10,ASSESGDEQY
TRBV19,TRBJ1-2,12,ASTVGQGFYGYT
TRBV5-1,TRBJ2-6,14,ASSPTGHSGANVLT
TRBV21-1,TRBJ1-2,12,ASILRQGVQGYT
TRBV15,TRBJ2-1,13,ATSGAGGLYNEQF
TRBV13,TRBJ1-2,12,ASSLTGTGEGYT
TRBV27,TRBJ2-3,14,ASSSGTSGSTDTQY
TRBV30,TRBJ2-1,12,AWSVPGVYNEQF
TRBV5-1,TRBJ1-4,11,ASSYPGEEKLF